One TCR beta chain is described in this entry. As yet, its antigen is unknown. It is likely a read error, because the conserved phenylalanine at the end of the CDR3 is missing. Total RNA and DNA came together from around 20-30 mg of bulk tissue without cell sorting. Chronic HBV infection was present, with no prior treatment. These data are taken from a study of tumor-infiltrating lymphocytes in primary liver carcinoma. Overall study context: The neoplasms were of stage T1-T3 N0M0, with dimensions of about 4.2 to 10 cm across. Study-level points and caveats: Blood trailed tumors significantly in top-250-clone fraction (p = 0.039).

The researchers produced TCR beta cDNA from 500 ng total RNA with a constant-region primer. Libraries of TCR beta came from three nested multiplex PCR rounds with slightly modified ARM-PCR. Two initial PCR rounds of roughly 10 cycles each paired TRBV1-TRBV30 forward primers with a C-beta reverse primer. From the multiplex PCR reads, TCRdb called clonotypes with MiXCR, one entry per CDR3 protein. Among fewer than 250,000 distinct CDR3 sequences listed, around four fifths were seen once. Per the germline V gene, CDR1 is MDHEN and CDR2 is SYDVKM. V gave up 4 bases and J gave up 0 bases; unmatched junction bases: 6. The CDR3 totals 16 residues.

The clonotype comes from a man aged 35-49 years with primary liver carcinoma and hepatitis B virus infection. The chain carries TRBV28 and TRBJ1-5; 7 bases map to TRBD1. Sequencing was done on a sample of tumor tissue from primary liver carcinoma. The CDR3 loop is CASSSLGGNSNQPQHL. The CDR3 bases are TGTGCCAGCAGTTCCCTAGGGGGCAATAGCAATCAGCCCCAGCATCTT.